One sample yielded the 4 T cell receptor beta chains listed below, sequenced in a study of post-analysis software for immune sequencing data. General study results and limits: Relative to controls, patients had a few TRBV segments at higher frequency, with TRBV5-6, TRBV5-1 and TRBV20-1 among these.

These receptors' antigens are unknown. Researchers reported that TCR beta cDNA libraries carried unique molecular identifiers. TCRdb independently ran MiXCR on the PCR reads; one entry per CDR3 protein. The table lists about 570,000 distinct CDR3 sequences, 34% of them singletons. Sample: blood. The receptor set was obtained from a girl aged 2-17 years with multiple sclerosis.

This clonotype was observed a handful of times. Germline and junction disagree at one end, which may indicate a read error. The chain combines TRBV4-2 with TRBJ2-3; D unresolved. CDR1 is LGHNA, CDR2 YNFKEQ, per germline. This CDR3 spans 14 amino acids. The CDR3, as DNA: TGTGCCAGCAGCCATCCGATTAGCACTGATACGCAGTATTTT. Its protein is CASSHPISTDTQYF.

The chain is built from TRBV5-1 and TRBJ2-7; perhaps TRBD1 as D (6 bases). V gave up 4 bases and J gave up 5 bases, with 22 bases separating them. CDR1 is SGHRS and CDR2 is YFSETQ in the germline V gene. The length of the CDR3 is 16 residues. In nucleotides, the CDR3 is TGCGCCAGCAGCCGGGGTCGTGGTCAGGGGATCGACGAGCAGTACTTC. This sequence encodes CASSRGRGQGIDEQYF.

This clonotype was seen a handful of times. The chain employs TRBV12-3 or TRBV12-4 and TRBJ2-5; 7 nucleotides agree with TRBD2. V shed 6 bases and J 7 bases; nucleotides not matched to a gene: 14. The CDR3 length is 15 residues. The chain's CDR3 is CASSPPGGGSRTQYF. CDR3 DNA: TGTGCCAGCAGCCCTCCGGGAGGCGGTTCTCGGACCCAGTACTTC.

V and J are TRBV5-1 and TRBJ1-1; 10 bases match TRBD1. The V gene's germline CDR1 is SGHRS and CDR2 YFSETQ. V shed 4 bases and J 9 bases; nucleotides not matched to a gene: 6. The CDR3 totals 13 residues. The CDR3 DNA reads as TGCGCCAGCAGCCCAGACAGGGGGCGTAAAGCTTTCTTT. It yields the protein CASSPDRGRKAFF.